This T cell receptor (beta chain) stems from a study of T-cell memory formation after mild COVID-19 (dated by TCRdb to the early 2020s). Context from the whole study: TCR sequence clusters from the two donors were found to be largely donor specific. Longitudinal TCRalpha and TCRbeta repertoire sequencing tracked T-cell clones expanding and contracting after mild COVID-19 in a couple of donors. Two young, previously healthy adult volunteers made up the cohort, one male and one female.

Ficoll-Paque density gradient centrifugation was used to isolate PBMCs. Study-level results and caveats: Contracting CD4+ clones turned up mainly in the CM and EM memory subsets, whereas EMRA was where CD8+ clones were enriched. The study covered only two mild cases, and larger cohorts including severe cases with pre-infection samples were considered necessary. SARS-CoV-2 specificity of the second-wave clones peaking on day 37 was not confirmed. Balanced CD4/CD8 phenotypes were observed for clones contracting from day 15 to 85, whereas a bias towards CD4+ was observed for a second wave of clones expanding from day 15 to 37. Some responding clones were detected in pre-infection memory, suggesting pre-existing cross-reactive memory T cells joined the SARS-CoV-2 response.

With respect to this clonotype: What this receptor recognizes is not known. No per-base quality is available; no much larger clone lies one base away.

The CDR1 and CDR2 encoded by the germline V gene are MNHNS and SASEGT. Germline trimming: 6 bases from V, 8 bases from J; junction bases outside gene matches: 7. From its cysteine to its phenylalanine, the CDR3 spans 15 amino acids. CDR3 DNA is the only sequence kept; it has 45 bases, read in frame from the first base. Sequenced using an Illumina NovaSeq 6000. TCRalpha and TCRbeta cDNA libraries were constructed by 5'RACE with constant-segment primers, with sample barcodes and unique molecular identifiers being introduced. RNA was extracted from every sample with Trizol reagent. The libraries were amplified in two PCR steps, and the second step added a second sample barcode and Illumina TruSeq adapters. Sequencing of libraries was performed on an Illumina NovaSeq with 2 x 150 bp paired-end reads. In the source study's methods: Reads were demultiplexed and collapsed into UMI-guided consensus sequences with migec v1.2.7. Using mixcr v2.1.11, UMI consensuses were aligned to TRA and TRB V and J templates and then assembled into clonotypes. A clonotype was counted as expanded or contracted only if both edgeR and NoisET called the change significant, with noise models trained on biological replicates. For edgeR calls, the cutoffs were a false discovery rate-adjusted p below 0.01 and a log2 fold-change threshold of 1. As an exploratory analysis of dynamics, max-normalized trajectories of the 1000 most abundant clonotypes were examined by PCA with hierarchical clustering. Separately sequenced CD4+ and CD8+ repertoires were used to assign a CD4 or CD8 phenotype to each responding clone. Clones were called with MiXCR by TCRdb after fastp trimmed the public reads at Q25, and only in-frame beta chains were retained. All rows with the same CDR3 protein become a single entry with the most common DNA and genes. These V and J calls derive from TCRdb rather than the authors' analysis. This sample gives 400,000 or so distinct CDR3 sequences in total; about 19% of them show up just once. More than 8% of the sample belongs to the ten largest clones.

The TCR sequence derives from an adult woman who had mild COVID-19 (a few samples of this study predate the infection). The sample titles of this study are shuffled in the database, so cell type and time point are left out; the donor was told from shared clones. The chain links TRBV6-1 with TRBJ2-1; the central 13 bases match TRBD2. The sequenced sample consisted of PBMCs or a T cell subset sorted from them (not recorded which). The CDR3 protein: CASRLTSGRGDEQFF. At the DNA level, the sequence is TGTGCCAGCAGACTTACTAGCGGGAGGGGCGATGAGCAGTTCTTC.